The 29 T cell receptor beta chains listed next were all sequenced from one sample in a study of blood T cell repertoires in COVID-19 (dated by TCRdb to 2020 to 2022). Library prep was done by the immunoSEQ multiplex PCR assay. Here the immuneACCESS table is served through TCRdb, limited to in-frame sequences with V and J called. Missing clones are a known gap in these copies; in checked studies unresolved V genes cover under half, and the rest lacks a known reason. The sample table contains fewer than 120,000 clones; only one count was recorded for approximately 80% of them. Together, the top ten hold approximately 15% of the sample. Source material: peripheral blood. Source of these receptors: an older woman with acute or convalescent COVID-19.

This clone came up once. The V gene is TRBV9, the J gene TRBJ1-1, with D possibly TRBD1 on 5 matching bases. Germline V gene sequence: CDR1 SGDLS, CDR2 YYNGEE. The CDR3 is made up of 13 amino acids. V lost 0 bases to trimming and J lost 10 bases, with 13 bases between them. CDR3 in amino acids: CASSVGGGAAAFF. The CDR3 nucleotides are TGTGCCAGCAGCGTAGGGGGAGGGGCGGCAGCTTTCTTT.

V and J are TRBV4-1 and TRBJ1-1, with TRBD1 as a possible D gene (5 bases). CDR3 size: 16 residues. The V end was cut by 1 base, the J end by 0 bases, with 12 bases between. Germline loops: CDR1 MGHRA, CDR2 YSYEKL. CDR3 DNA sequence: TGCGCCAGCAGCCAAGTTCTTACAGGAATGAACACTGAAGCTTTCTTT. This encodes CASSQVLTGMNTEAFF.

The chain links TRBV15 to TRBJ2-2; no reliable D call. Germline CDR1 and CDR2: LNHNV and YYDKDF (reference sequence). The CDR3 extends over 14 amino acids. The V end was cut by 0 bases, the J end by 4 bases, with 6 bases between. The CDR3 nucleotides read TGTGCCACCAGCAGAGAGGTCGGCACCGGGGAGCTGTTTTTT. Amino acid sequence: CATSREVGTGELFF.

The chain uses TRBV6-6 and TRBJ1-1; a possible D gene is TRBD1 (5 bases). The ends were cut back, 4 bases at V and 7 bases at J, with 16 bases in the middle. CDR1 is MNHNY, CDR2 SVGAGI, per germline (reference sequence). There are 14 residues in the CDR3. CDR3: CASSLQGPGIEAFF. The CDR3 nucleotides are TGTGCCAGCAGTTTGCAGGGCCCTGGAATTGAAGCTTTCTTT.

This clone was found a few times. The CDR3 here is CASSEEVWEGPKNIQYF. CDR3 DNA sequence: TGTGCCAGCAGTGAAGAAGTCTGGGAGGGACCCAAAAACATTCAGTACTTC. This chain links TRBV2 with TRBJ2-4; 7 bases match TRBD2. The junction had 8 bases not matched to a gene; V was cut back by 1 base and J by 2 bases. The CDR3 contains 17 residues. The germline V gene has CDR1 SNHLY and CDR2 FYNNEI.

The V call is TRBV18, the J call TRBJ1-3, with D perhaps matching TRBD1 (6 bases). From germline, CDR1 is KGHSH and CDR2 LQKENI. The CDR3 has 14 amino acids. Trimming pared 7 bases from V and 2 bases from J, leaving 12 bases between. The CDR3 DNA reads TGTGCCAGCTTTGCGGGGGCAGCTGGAAACACCATATATTTT. Encoded protein: CASFAGAAGNTIYF. The variable domain in full, with the rest retrieved from reference TRBV18 and TRBJ1-3, is NAGVMQNPRHLVRRRGQEARLRCSPMKGHSHVYWYRQLPEEGLKFMVYLQKENIIDESGMPKERFSAEFPKEGPSILRIQQVVRGDSAAYFCASFAGAAGNTIYFGEGSWLTVV.

As for this clone: This sample also contains other DNA sequences that code for the same CDR3. The genes are TRBV30 and TRBJ1-5, with no clear D. Germline V gene sequence: CDR1 GTSNPN, CDR2 SVGIG (reference sequence). This CDR3 region has 13 residues. V was clipped by 0 bases and J by 7 bases, with 10 bases between them. Written as DNA, the CDR3 is TGTGCCTGGAGTGTACTAGGAGGACAGCCCCAGCATTTT. Translation: CAWSVLGGQPQHF.

The V gene is TRBV7-8, the J gene TRBJ1-3, with 11 bases lining up with TRBD1. This CDR3 spans 17 amino acids. Germline V gene data show CDR1 as SGHVS and CDR2 as FQNEAQ. The junction had 6 bases not matched to a gene; V was cut back by 5 bases and J by 0 bases. The CDR3 reads CASSNPGQGGSGNTIYF. The CDR3 DNA is TGTGCCAGCAGCAACCCGGGACAGGGGGGCTCTGGAAACACCATATATTTT.

The V and J genes are TRBV9 and TRBJ2-5; TRBD1 might be the D (6 bases). Germline V gene data show CDR1 as SGDLS and CDR2 as YYNGEE. The CDR3 totals 15 residues. V was trimmed by 1 base and J by 0 bases, leaving 10 bases between them. CDR3 residues: CASSVSAGDQETQYF. The CDR3 coding sequence is TGTGCCAGCAGCGTATCTGCAGGGGACCAAGAGACCCAGTACTTC.

CDR3 nucleotide sequence: TGTGCCAGCAGCTGGACAGGCTCTGGAAACACCATATATTTT. Its protein is CASSWTGSGNTIYF. This rearrangement joins TRBV7-2 to TRBJ1-3; 7 bases are shared with TRBD1. Germline trimming cut 4 bases from V and 0 bases from J; bases unmatched to any gene: 0. Germline values: CDR1 SGHTA, CDR2 FQGNSA. The CDR3 runs 14 residues.

This clone was observed many times. V is TRBV12-3 or TRBV12-4 and J is TRBJ1-1; perhaps TRBD1 as D (5 bases). The CDR3 runs 13 residues. The V gene lost 6 bases and the J gene lost 4 bases, with 12 bases spanning the gap. CDR3 bases: TGTGCCAGCAGACCGACAGATTTCACTGAAGCTTTCTTT. It translates to CASRPTDFTEAFF.

The rearrangement joins TRBV7-9 to TRBJ2-5, with 7 bases matching TRBD2. The trim removed 2 bases at V and 5 bases at J, leaving 5 bases unmatched. The CDR3 is 14 residues long. Germline values: CDR1 SEHNR, CDR2 FQNEAQ (reference sequence). The CDR3 DNA is TGTGCCAGCAGCTTAAGCGGGGCTCTCGAGACCCAGTACTTC. Amino acids: CASSLSGALETQYF.

This chain's CDR3 is CASSLVRETHYEQYF. CDR3 sequence (DNA): TGTGCCAGCAGCTTAGTCAGGGAAACCCACTACGAGCAGTACTTC. The V call is TRBV7-2, the J call TRBJ2-7, with D perhaps TRBD1 (5 bases). The length of the CDR3 is 15 residues. Trimming shortened V by 1 base and J by 3 bases, and 13 bases separated the two germline ends. CDR1 is SGHTA, CDR2 FQGNSA, per germline. The full variable domain, in which reference TRBV7-2 and TRBJ2-7 provide the parts outside the CDR3, is GAGVSQSPSNKVTEKGKDVELRCDPISGHTALYWYRQSLGQGLEFLIYFQGNSAPDKSGLPSDRFSAERTGGSVSTLTIQRTQQEDSAVYLCASSLVRETHYEQYFGPGTRLTVT.

As to this clone: The sample holds other DNA sequences that translate to the same CDR3. CDR3 DNA: TGTGCCAGCAGCCAAACGGGGGATACGCAGTATTTT. This translates into CASSQTGDTQYF. The chain carries TRBV4-2 and TRBJ2-3; a possible D gene is TRBD2 (5 bases). The germline V gene encodes CDR1 LGHNA and CDR2 YNFKEQ. V gave up 2 bases and J gave up 6 bases, with 6 bases separating them. The CDR3 runs 12 residues.

The CDR3 DNA follows: TGTGCCAGCTCACCAGGAGGAGGGGGCCTCGGCTACACCTTC. Translation: CASSPGGGGLGYTF. The chain recombines TRBV18 with TRBJ1-2; 7 bases map to TRBD1. The CDR3 length is 14 residues. V shed 2 bases, J shed 8 bases, and the junction held 8 bases outside the gene matches. The germline V gene has CDR1 KGHSH and CDR2 LQKENI.

This clone showed up just once. This chain links TRBV12-2 with TRBJ2-1; the DNA was not used to check the table's D call, TRBD2. TRBV12-2 is a recognized pseudogene. This CDR3 contains 14 residues. Here the CDR3 reads CASRLAQRYNEQFF. Written as DNA, the CDR3 is TGTGCAAGTCGCTTAGCGCAGCGGTACAATGAGCAGTTCTTC.

The chain uses TRBV6-5 and TRBJ1-2; the match to TRBD1 covers 10 bases. V lost 5 bases, J lost 3 bases, and 6 bases stayed unmatched. CDR1 MNHEY and CDR2 SVGAGI come from the germline V gene. This CDR3 comprises 15 residues. CDR3 amino acids: CASSPPGQGYYGYTF. In DNA form, the CDR3 reads TGTGCCAGCAGTCCCCCGGGACAGGGGTACTATGGCTACACCTTC.

The V gene is TRBV18, the J gene TRBJ2-2; the D gene is possibly TRBD2 (5 bases). This CDR3 spans 14 amino acids. The germline V gene has CDR1 KGHSH and CDR2 LQKENI. V lost 6 bases to trimming and J lost 3 bases, with 11 bases between them. DNA of the CDR3: TGTGCCAGCTCGCCCCCGCGGGACACCGGGGAGCTGTTTTTT. This translates into CASSPPRDTGELFF.

The chain is built from TRBV7-2 and TRBJ1-6; 7 nucleotides align to TRBD1. Germline loops: CDR1 SGHTA, CDR2 FQGNSA. CDR3 length equals 15 residues. Trimming removed 7 bases from V and 7 bases from J; junction bases left unmatched: 10. The DNA for the CDR3 is TGTGCCAGCACACGGGACACAGGGGAAAATTCACCCCTCCACTTT. Translating it yields CASTRDTGENSPLHF.

This clone was counted once. V is TRBV10-3 and J is TRBJ1-2; the D gene is possibly TRBD1 (6 bases). V was trimmed by 10 bases and J by 4 bases, leaving 19 bases between them. The CDR3 length is 14 residues. Germline V gives CDR1 ENHRY, CDR2 SYGVKD. The DNA of the CDR3 is TGTGCCAACCACCCGACCGGGGGGCCCTATGGCTACACCTTC. It specifies CANHPTGGPYGYTF.

The chain couples TRBV13 to TRBJ1-2, with 10 bases matching TRBD1. CDR1 and CDR2 (germline): PRHDT, FYEKMQ (reference sequence). Trimming at V came to 5 bases and at J to 12 bases, leaving 18 bases not matched to a gene. The CDR3 has 16 residues. CDR3 bases: TGTGCCAGCAGCCGGGACAGGGGACCCGGTAGGGTCGGTCACACCTTC. Translated: CASSRDRGPGRVGHTF. The full variable domain, in which reference TRBV13 and TRBJ1-2 provide the parts outside the CDR3, is AAGVIQSPRHLIKEKRETATLKCYPIPRHDTVYWYQQGPGQDPQFLISFYEKMQSDKGSIPDRFSAQQFSDYHSELNMSSLELGDSALYFCASSRDRGPGRVGHTFGSGTRLTVV.

V usage is TRBV6-5 and J usage is TRBJ1-4; D is perhaps TRBD1 (5 bases). Germline V lookup: CDR1 MNHEY, CDR2 SVGAGI. The CDR3 spans 15 residues. V lost 6 bases and J 0 bases, leaving 11 bases between the germline ends. CDR3 bases: TGTGCCAGCAGCTATACAGGTGCAACTAATGAAAAACTGTTTTTT. This translates into CASSYTGATNEKLFF.

The chain joins TRBV5-4 to TRBJ1-1, with D unclear. Germline V lookup: CDR1 SGHNT, CDR2 YYREEE (reference sequence). The CDR3 extends over 14 amino acids. Trimming left V 0 bases short and J 1 base short, with 7 bases between. CDR3 sequence: CASSLGGANTEAFF. The CDR3 nucleotides read TGTGCCAGCAGCTTGGGGGGAGCGAACACTGAAGCTTTCTTT.

This clone was observed a single time. V and J are TRBV11-3 and TRBJ2-1; 7 nucleotides match TRBD1. V trimming: 5 bases; J trimming: 6 bases; junction bases outside the gene matches: 4. The CDR3 contains 13 residues. Germline V CDR1 and CDR2: SGHNT, YENEEA. CDR3 region: CASSRQGPNEQFF. The DNA for the CDR3 is TGTGCCAGCAGCCGACAGGGCCCCAATGAGCAGTTCTTC.

V is TRBV5-5 and J is TRBJ1-1; TRBD1 agrees at 9 bases. This CDR3 contains 14 residues. Losses at the gene ends were 0 bases for V and 4 bases for J; bases not matched to a gene: 1. Germline-derived CDR1 and CDR2 are SGHKS and YYEKEE (reference sequence). The CDR3 sequence is CASSLVGQGTEAFF. The CDR3 nucleotides are TGTGCCAGCAGCTTGGTGGGACAGGGCACTGAAGCTTTCTTT.

This clone occurred a few times. The rearrangement links TRBV24-1 to TRBJ2-3, with no clear D. V lost 0 bases, J lost 6 bases, and 9 bases lay in between. Germline V gene sequence: CDR1 KGHDR, CDR2 SFDVKD. The CDR3 spans 14 residues. DNA of the CDR3: TGTGCCACCAGTGATTTGATTAACGGTGATACGCAGTATTTT. Encoded protein: CATSDLINGDTQYF.

The chain links TRBV13 to TRBJ2-7; no firm D call. This CDR3 is built from 17 residues. The ends were cut back, 1 base at V and 1 base at J, with 17 bases in the middle. Germline V gives CDR1 PRHDT, CDR2 FYEKMQ (reference sequence). In DNA form, the CDR3 reads TGTGCCAGCAGCTTAGCAACTGGCAGGCCCTCTTCCTACGAGCAGTACTTC. Amino acids: CASSLATGRPSSYEQYF. The entire variable domain, with the rest obtained from reference TRBV13 and TRBJ2-7, is as follows: AAGVIQSPRHLIKEKRETATLKCYPIPRHDTVYWYQQGPGQDPQFLISFYEKMQSDKGSIPDRFSAQQFSDYHSELNMSSLELGDSALYFCASSLATGRPSSYEQYFGPGTRLTVT.

As DNA, the CDR3 is TGTGCCAGTAGTACTCGCACTGAAGCTTTCTTT. As protein: CASSTRTEAFF. V usage is TRBV19 and J usage is TRBJ1-1; D is unclear. V lost 4 bases and J 4 bases, leaving 4 bases between the germline ends. Germline values: CDR1 LNHDA, CDR2 SQIVND (reference sequence). The length of the CDR3 is 11 residues. Together with reference TRBV19 and TRBJ1-1, the CDR3 gives the full variable domain: DGGITQSPKYLFRKEGQNVTLSCEQNLNHDAMYWYRQDPGQGLRLIYYSQIVNDFQKGDIAEGYSVSREKKESFPLTVTSAQKNPTAFYLCASSTRTEAFFGQGTRLTVV.

The CDR3 loop is CAWSPRGLQETQYF. In DNA, the CDR3 is TGTGCCTGGAGTCCCAGGGGGCTCCAAGAGACCCAGTACTTC. The J gene is TRBJ2-5, the V gene TRBV30; TRBD1 matches 8 bases. Germline V CDR1 and CDR2: GTSNPN, SVGIG (reference sequence). This CDR3 has 14 residues. After removal of 2 bases from V and 1 base from J, the junction contained 3 bases not matched to a gene.